These 10 T cell receptor beta chains originate from one sample sequenced in a study of T cells in Graves' hyperthyroidism and ophthalmopathy. Template material for amplifying TCR beta CDR3 regions consisted of RNA transcripts. RT-PCR in the first round (using the HTBI primer set) targeted the TCR CDR3. TCRdb itself ran the multiplex PCR reads through MiXCR, one entry per CDR3 protein. The repertoire consists of approximately 430,000 distinct CDR3 sequences, with around 16% occurring once and the leading ten covering 12% to 15%. Sequencing was done on a sample of blood. All receptors come from a woman between 18 and 29 years old with Graves' hyperthyroidism.

This clonotype was counted many times. The CDR3 coding sequence is TGTGCCAGCAGTGGACAGGGTTTCGGCACAGATACGCAGTATTTT. Amino acids: CASSGQGFGTDTQYF. The rearrangement links TRBV28 to TRBJ2-3; 8 bases fit TRBD1. The ends lost 5 bases at V and 1 base at J; junction bases unmatched: 5. CDR3 length: 15 residues. In germline, CDR1 is MDHEN, CDR2 SYDVKM.

Many counts were recorded for this clonotype. V usage is TRBV20-1 and J usage is TRBJ2-3; possibly TRBD2 for D (5 bases). This CDR3 spans 14 amino acids. Germline V gene sequence: CDR1 DFQATT, CDR2 SNEGSKA (reference sequence). V was clipped by 6 bases and J by 0 bases, with 13 bases between them. As DNA, the CDR3 is TGCAGTGCCCCCCCGAGGGCCAGCACAGATACGCAGTATTTT. It encodes CSAPPRASTDTQYF.

This clonotype has a count of ten or more. V is TRBV12-3 or TRBV12-4 and J is TRBJ1-6; D call uncertain. The CDR3 totals 14 residues. With 2 bases removed from V and 6 bases from J, the gap between germline ends came to 8 bases. In DNA form, the CDR3 reads TGTGCCAGCAGTTTAAGGTCAGCTAATTCACCCCTCCACTTT. As protein: CASSLRSANSPLHF.

This clonotype was counted ten times or more. The J gene is TRBJ2-5, the V gene TRBV7-9; the match to TRBD1 covers 8 bases. V lost 3 bases and J lost 5; bases outside the gene matches: 5. The length of the CDR3 is 14 residues. The V gene's germline CDR1 is SEHNR and CDR2 FQNEAQ (reference sequence). The CDR3 protein is CASSFQGARETQYF. For the CDR3, the DNA is TGTGCCAGCAGCTTCCAGGGGGCGCGGGAGACCCAGTACTTC.

CDR3 DNA: TGTGCCATCAGTAGGTCCCGGGACAGCCCCGGTTGGTTCTTC. Protein product: CAISRSRDSPGWFF. The chain recombines TRBV10-3 with TRBJ2-1, with TRBD1 matching over 7 bases. The V gene's germline CDR1 is ENHRY and CDR2 SYGVKD. This CDR3 is 14 amino acids long. Trimming cost V 5 bases and J 15 bases; bases outside gene matches: 16.

Regarding this clonotype: Just one base apart from a much larger clone, this may be a read error. This chain connects TRBV28 to TRBJ1-6, with D possibly being TRBD1 (5 bases). The CDR3 length is 16 residues. Trimming took off 5 bases at V and 5 bases at J, with 16 bases between the two ends. The germline V gene has CDR1 MDHEN and CDR2 SYDVKM. The CDR3 sequence: CASSHQSGTHNSPLHF. The CDR3 DNA reads as TGTGCCAGCAGTCACCAATCCGGGACCCATAATTCACCCCTCCACTTT.

V usage is TRBV20-1 and J usage is TRBJ2-7; D is possibly TRBD1 (5 bases). This CDR3 region has 14 residues. Germline V lookup: CDR1 DFQATT, CDR2 SNEGSKA (reference sequence). The ends were cut back, 0 bases at V and 4 bases at J, with 13 bases in the middle. CDR3 bases: TGCAGTGCTAGAGAAATTGAACAGGAGTACGAGCAGTACTTC. Protein: CSAREIEQEYEQYF.

This clonotype was counted at least ten times. The chain links TRBV7-9 to TRBJ2-5, with TRBD1 matching over 7 bases. From germline, CDR1 is SEHNR and CDR2 FQNEAQ (reference sequence). The CDR3 spans 17 residues. V shed 0 bases, J shed 2 bases, and the junction held 9 bases outside the gene matches. The CDR3 region is CASSLAPGQWSQETQYF. The DNA for the CDR3 is TGTGCCAGCAGCTTAGCGCCGGGACAGTGGTCTCAAGAGACCCAGTACTTC. Using reference TRBV7-9 and TRBJ2-5 for the parts outside the CDR3, the full variable domain is DTGVSQNPRHKITKRGQNVTFRCDPISEHNRLYWYRQTLGQGPEFLTYFQNEAQLEKSRLLSDRFSAERPKGSFSTLEIQRTEQGDSAMYLCASSLAPGQWSQETQYFGPGTRLLVL.

This clonotype showed up many times. The chain is built from TRBV6-1 and TRBJ1-2; unclear D gene. This CDR3 is built from 15 residues. Per the germline V gene, CDR1 is MNHNS and CDR2 is SASEGT. V lost 8 bases, J lost 0 bases, and 16 bases lay in between. CDR3 sequence (DNA): TGTGCCAGCCCCCGGATACCTGGAGCTAACTATGGCTACACCTTC. Amino acid sequence: CASPRIPGANYGYTF.

The chain links TRBV12-3 or TRBV12-4 to TRBJ1-5; D may be TRBD1 (6 bases). The CDR3 extends over 15 amino acids. The V gene lost 2 bases and the J gene lost 2 bases, with 10 bases spanning the gap. The CDR3: CASSLRAGGNQPQHF. CDR3 bases: TGTGCCAGCAGTTTAAGGGCAGGGGGCAATCAGCCCCAGCATTTT.